This is a list of T cell receptor beta chains from one sample in a study of blood T cell repertoires in COVID-19. Assay used: immunoSEQ multiplex PCR; TCRdb lists only in-frame clones, some missing. Altogether approximately 440,000 clones are present, approximately 88% being singletons, with the ten largest covering roughly an eighth. The sequenced material came from peripheral blood. Receptors originate from a woman in her forties or fifties with COVID-19, enrolled during active disease. CDR3s include the opening cysteine and the closing phenylalanine or tryptophan. D genes are given only for firm matches. The size field is filled for only some rows; it gives once, few, many or a size class.

d_call clone_size j_call v_call cdr3_nt cdr3_aa
. . TRBJ1-1 TRBV9 TGTGCCAGCAGTCAAGGAACAGGGATGAACACTGAAGCTTTCTTT CASSQGTGMNTEAFF
. . TRBJ1-4 TRBV28 TGTGCCAGCAGTTCGACAGCCTTGAATGAAAAACTGTTTTTT CASSSTALNEKLFF
TRBD1 . TRBJ1-1 TRBV27 TGTGCCAGCAGTCCCCGACAGGGGGTGAACACTGAAGCTTTCTTT CASSPRQGVNTEAFF
. . TRBJ2-5 TRBV6-6 TGTGCCAGCAACAGGCGCATCCAAGAGACCCAGTACTTC CASNRRIQETQYF
. once TRBJ2-2 TRBV11-2 TGTGCCAGCAGCCCTAAATGGTCAGGGCCCACCGGGGAGCTGTTTTTT CASSPKWSGPTGELFF
. . TRBJ2-2 TRBV30 TGTGCCTGGAGTGTAAACAGGATCTCGGCCGGGGAGCTGTTTTTT CAWSVNRISAGELFF
. once TRBJ1-3 TRBV6-6 TGTGCCAGCATGGGGGCAGGAAACACCATATATTTT CASMGAGNTIYF
. few TRBJ2-7 TRBV10-3 TGTGCCATCAGTGGGAAACAGGGAGAAGGGACCTACGAGCAGTACTTC CAISGKQGEGTYEQYF
. once TRBJ1-4 TRBV5-1 TGCGCCAGCTCCCACGGGCAGGGCTTACGGGATGAAAAACTGTTTTTT CASSHGQGLRDEKLFF
. . TRBJ2-1 TRBV5-1 TGCGCCAGCAGCGTCGACAGAGATGAGCAGTTCTTC CASSVDRDEQFF